This T cell receptor beta chain was sequenced for a study of monozygotic twins with inflammatory bowel disease. General study results and limits: Healthy co-twins had higher TCRbeta inverse Simpson diversity than their IBD twins.

Concerning this clonotype itself: Its antigen remains unknown.

An amount of 3500 ng of total RNA was used for each TCR library. The UMIs contained a 6-nucleotide sample barcode. They were added by template switching during cDNA synthesis. TCRdb derives one entry per CDR3 protein from the 5' RACE reads, leaving out DNA. This repertoire includes more than 300,000 distinct CDR3 sequences. The CDR3 is 12 amino acids. Germline V gives CDR1 MNHEY, CDR2 SVGAGI. Blood was drawn once per donor, and each sample measured around 2.6 ml. Sequencing was performed on blood. The chain carries TRBV6-5 and TRBJ2-3. This receptor was identified in a human donor with ulcerative colitis or Crohn's disease, or a healthy co-twin of an affected twin (not recorded which). CDR3 in amino acids: CASLKPPDTQYF.